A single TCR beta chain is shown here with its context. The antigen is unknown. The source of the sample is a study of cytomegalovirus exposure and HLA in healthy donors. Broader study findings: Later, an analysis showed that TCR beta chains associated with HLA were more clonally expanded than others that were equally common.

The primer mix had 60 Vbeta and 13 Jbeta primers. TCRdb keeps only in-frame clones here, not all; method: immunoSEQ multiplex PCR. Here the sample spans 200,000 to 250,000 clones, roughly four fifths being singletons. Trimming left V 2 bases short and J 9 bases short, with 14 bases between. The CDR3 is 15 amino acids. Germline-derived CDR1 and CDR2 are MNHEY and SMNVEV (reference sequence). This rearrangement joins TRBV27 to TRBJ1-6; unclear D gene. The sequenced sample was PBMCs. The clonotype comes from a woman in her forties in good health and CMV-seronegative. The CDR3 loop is CASSLTEGVASPLHF. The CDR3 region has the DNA TGTGCCAGCAGTTTAACCGAGGGTGTAGCTTCACCCCTCCACTTT.